The clone carrying this T cell receptor (beta chain) was seen only once. Its antigen is undetermined. V trimming: 3 bases; J trimming: 6 bases; junction bases outside the gene matches: 3. CDR1 and CDR2 from the germline V gene are SNHLY and FYNNEI. This CDR3 is 14 amino acids long. This entry comes from a study of cytomegalovirus exposure and HLA in healthy donors. Study observations and caveats: Certain indistinguishable V segments, among them TRBV6-2 and TRBV6-3, were excluded. Being productive about 90% or about 30% of the time was typical of most TCR beta V segments in an earlier analysis.

Vbeta (60) and Jbeta (13) primers were used in the PCR. The assay was immunoSEQ multiplex PCR, and TCRdb's table has in-frame clones only and misses some. The table lists 200,000 to 300,000 clones, about 86% of them singletons. The chain couples TRBV2 to TRBJ1-5; TRBD1 agrees at 9 bases. Material: PBMCs. This receptor was taken from a woman aged 55-70 years in good health and CMV-seropositive. The CDR3 bases are TGTGCCAGCAGTGAGGACAGGGGTGGTCAGCCCCAGCATTTT. This encodes CASSEDRGGQPQHF.